This T cell receptor beta chain was documented in a study of T cells in Graves' hyperthyroidism and ophthalmopathy. Study results and caveats: Most expanded thyroid clonotypes above 0.001 also appeared in blood.

Among ophthalmopathy patients, the Clinical Activity Score reached at least 3, the NOSPECS grade reached at least 4, and duration remained under 3 months. For the diagnoses, clinical symptoms, serum thyroxine and TRAb, thyroid ultrasound and orbital computed tomography were used. Between the trimmed V and J ends, which lost 0 bases and 0 bases, there was a span of 9 bases. The CDR3 covers 15 residues. Germline V lookup: CDR1 SGDLS, CDR2 YYNGEE. This clonotype was counted a few times. Its antigen is still unknown. The investigators amplified TCR beta CDR3 regions from RNA transcripts. HTBI primers were the set used in a first-round RT-PCR of the TCR CDR3. One entry per CDR3 protein, called by TCRdb with MiXCR from the multiplex PCR reads. Here the sample spans approximately 400,000 distinct CDR3 sequences, less than 20% being singletons.

The source of this sequence is a man aged 18 to 29 with Graves' ophthalmopathy. The sequenced sample consisted of blood. This rearrangement joins TRBV9 to TRBJ1-1; D remains ambiguous. The DNA for the CDR3 is TGTGCCAGCAGCGTAGAGGAGGGCCTGAACACTGAAGCTTTCTTT. Its protein is CASSVEEGLNTEAFF.